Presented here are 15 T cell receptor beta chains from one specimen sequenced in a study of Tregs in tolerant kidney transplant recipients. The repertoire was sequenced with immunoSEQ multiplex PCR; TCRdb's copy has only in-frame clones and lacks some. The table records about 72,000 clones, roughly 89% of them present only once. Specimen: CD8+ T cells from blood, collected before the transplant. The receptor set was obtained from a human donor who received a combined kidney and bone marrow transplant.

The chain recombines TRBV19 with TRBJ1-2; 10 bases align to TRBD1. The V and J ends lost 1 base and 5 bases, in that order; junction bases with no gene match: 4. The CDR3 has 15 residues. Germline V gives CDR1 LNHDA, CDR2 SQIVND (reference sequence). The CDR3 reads CASSIVTGGQYGYTF. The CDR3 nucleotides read TGTGCCAGTAGTATAGTGACAGGGGGCCAATATGGCTACACCTTC.

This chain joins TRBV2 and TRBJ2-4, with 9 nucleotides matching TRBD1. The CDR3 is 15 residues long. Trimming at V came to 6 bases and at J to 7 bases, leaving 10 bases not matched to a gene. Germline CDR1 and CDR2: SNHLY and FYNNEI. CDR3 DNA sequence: TGTGCCAGCAGCGGAGGGGACGGACAGGGGAACATTCAGTACTTC. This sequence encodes CASSGGDGQGNIQYF.

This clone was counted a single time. The CDR3 loop reads CASSVSYSSRDTQYF. CDR3 nucleotides: TGTGCCAGCAGCGTATCGTATTCTAGTAGAGATACGCAGTATTTT. This chain links TRBV9 with TRBJ2-3; D gene ambiguous. The CDR3 is 15 amino acids. The germline V gene has CDR1 SGDLS and CDR2 YYNGEE. The V end was cut by 1 base, the J end by 5 bases, with 14 bases between.

The CDR3 bases are TGTGCCAGCAGCCCCCGTTCCCACGAGCAGTACTTC. This gives the protein CASSPRSHEQYF. V gene TRBV13 combines with J gene TRBJ2-7; D gene unclear. V gave up 5 bases and J gave up 5 bases, with 10 bases separating them. This CDR3 has 12 amino acids. Germline CDR1 is PRHDT and CDR2 is FYEKMQ (reference sequence).

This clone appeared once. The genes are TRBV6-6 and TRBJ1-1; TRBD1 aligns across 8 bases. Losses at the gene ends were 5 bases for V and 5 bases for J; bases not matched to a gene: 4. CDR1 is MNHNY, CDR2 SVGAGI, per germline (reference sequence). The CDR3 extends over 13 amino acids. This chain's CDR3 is CASSGQGRTEAFF. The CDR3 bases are TGTGCCAGCAGTGGACAGGGTAGGACTGAAGCTTTCTTT.

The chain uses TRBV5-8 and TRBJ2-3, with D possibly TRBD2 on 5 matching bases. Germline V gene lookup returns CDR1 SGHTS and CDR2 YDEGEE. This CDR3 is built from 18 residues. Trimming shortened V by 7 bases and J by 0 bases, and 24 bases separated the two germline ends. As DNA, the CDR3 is TGTGCCAGCGCCCCCGGGGATCGATACACGGGGAGCACAGATACGCAGTATTTT. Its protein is CASAPGDRYTGSTDTQYF.

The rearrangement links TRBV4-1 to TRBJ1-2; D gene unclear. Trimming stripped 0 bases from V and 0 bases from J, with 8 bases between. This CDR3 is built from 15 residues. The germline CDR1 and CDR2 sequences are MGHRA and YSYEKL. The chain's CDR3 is CASSQDDGANYGYTF. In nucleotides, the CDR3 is TGCGCCAGCAGCCAAGATGACGGGGCTAACTATGGCTACACCTTC.

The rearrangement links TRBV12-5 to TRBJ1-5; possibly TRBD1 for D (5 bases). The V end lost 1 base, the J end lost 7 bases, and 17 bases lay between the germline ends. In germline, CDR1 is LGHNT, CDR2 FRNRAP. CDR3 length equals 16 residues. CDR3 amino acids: CASGLARGGTYQPQHF. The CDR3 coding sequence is TGTGCTAGTGGTTTGGCTAGGGGAGGGACGTACCAGCCCCAGCATTTT. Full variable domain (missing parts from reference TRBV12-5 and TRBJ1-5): DARVTQTPRHKVTEMGQEVTMRCQPILGHNTVFWYRQTMMQGLELLAYFRNRAPLDDSGMPKDRFSAEMPDATLATLKIQPSEPRDSAVYFCASGLARGGTYQPQHFGDGTRLSIL.

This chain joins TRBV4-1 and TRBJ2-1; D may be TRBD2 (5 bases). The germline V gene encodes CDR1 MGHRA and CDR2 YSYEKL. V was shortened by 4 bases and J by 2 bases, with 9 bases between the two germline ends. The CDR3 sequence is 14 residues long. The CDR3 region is CASSPSGPYNEQFF. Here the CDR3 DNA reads TGCGCCAGCAGCCCGAGCGGCCCCTACAATGAGCAGTTCTTC.

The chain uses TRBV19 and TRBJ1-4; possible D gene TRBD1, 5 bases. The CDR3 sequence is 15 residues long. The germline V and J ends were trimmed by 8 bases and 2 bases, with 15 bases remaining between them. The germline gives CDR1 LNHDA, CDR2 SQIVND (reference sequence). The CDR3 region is CASAGFGGTNEKLFF. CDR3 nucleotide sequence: TGTGCCAGTGCGGGCTTTGGGGGGACTAATGAAAAACTGTTTTTT.

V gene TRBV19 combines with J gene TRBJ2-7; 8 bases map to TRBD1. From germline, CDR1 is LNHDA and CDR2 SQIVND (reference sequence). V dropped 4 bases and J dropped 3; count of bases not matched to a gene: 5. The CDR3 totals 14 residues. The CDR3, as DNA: TGTGCCAGTAGTAGGGGGACAGGCCTCTACGAGCAGTACTTC. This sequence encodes CASSRGTGLYEQYF.

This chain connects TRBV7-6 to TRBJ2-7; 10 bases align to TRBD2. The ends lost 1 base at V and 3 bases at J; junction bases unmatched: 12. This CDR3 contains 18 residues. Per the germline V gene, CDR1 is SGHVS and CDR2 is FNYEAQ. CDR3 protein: CASSLVETSGSQIYEQYF. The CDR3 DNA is TGTGCCAGCAGCTTAGTTGAGACTAGCGGGTCTCAGATCTACGAGCAGTACTTC.

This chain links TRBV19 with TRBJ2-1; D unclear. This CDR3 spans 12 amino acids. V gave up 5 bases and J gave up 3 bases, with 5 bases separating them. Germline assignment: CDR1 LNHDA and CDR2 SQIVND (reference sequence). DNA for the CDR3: TGTGCCAGTAGTGACAACTACAATGAGCAGTTCTTC. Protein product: CASSDNYNEQFF.

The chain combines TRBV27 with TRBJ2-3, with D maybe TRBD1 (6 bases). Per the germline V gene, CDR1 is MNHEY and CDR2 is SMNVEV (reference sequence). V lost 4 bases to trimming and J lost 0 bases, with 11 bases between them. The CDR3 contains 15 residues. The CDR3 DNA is TGTGCCAGCAGTTGGACAGCCTTTAGCACAGATACGCAGTATTTT. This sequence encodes CASSWTAFSTDTQYF.

CDR3 coding DNA: TGCGCCAGCAGCCCTGGACAAGCCTACGAGCAGTACTTC. It codes for CASSPGQAYEQYF. The chain is built from TRBV4-3 and TRBJ2-7, with D perhaps matching TRBD1 (5 bases). The V and J ends lost 4 bases and 2 bases respectively, with 9 bases between them. The CDR3 covers 13 residues. The germline CDR1 and CDR2 sequences are LGHNA and YSLEER.